What follows are 30 T cell receptor beta chains derived from one specimen sequenced in a study of technical replicates of blood from several donors. Using immunoSEQ multiplex PCR, the repertoire was profiled, and TCRdb retains in-frame clones only, with some absent. The sample comprises 75,000 to 95,000 clones, about 89% of which are singletons, and 0.25% to 0.35% rests with the top ten. The sample consisted of T cells isolated from PBMCs. The receptors come from a human donor in good health.

This chain connects TRBV2 to TRBJ2-7; TRBD2 might be the D (6 bases). Germline values: CDR1 SNHLY, CDR2 FYNNEI. There are 11 residues in the CDR3. Trimming removed 7 bases at V and 4 bases at J, with 8 bases between. The CDR3 region has the DNA TGTGCCAGCACCCGGGAGTACGAGCAGTACTTC. Encoded protein: CASTREYEQYF.

The chain carries TRBV6-6 and TRBJ1-1; D unresolved. The CDR3 loop spans 11 amino acids. V lost 5 bases, J lost 6 bases, and 7 bases lay in between. Germline lookup yields CDR1 MNHNY and CDR2 SVGAGI (reference sequence). The CDR3 loop is CASSPGSEAFF. CDR3 DNA sequence: TGTGCCAGCAGTCCAGGTTCTGAAGCTTTCTTT.

V usage is TRBV9 and J usage is TRBJ1-2; possibly TRBD1 for D (5 bases). The V gene lost 2 bases and the J gene lost 8 bases, with 13 bases spanning the gap. The CDR3 is 13 residues long. Looked up from germline, CDR1 is SGDLS and CDR2 is YYNGEE. The CDR3 is CASSVSREGGYTF. CDR3 DNA: TGTGCCAGCAGCGTCTCCAGGGAGGGCGGCTACACCTTC.

The chain employs TRBV4-1 and TRBJ1-2; D possibly corresponds to TRBD1 (6 bases). Looked up from germline, CDR1 is MGHRA and CDR2 is YSYEKL. V was trimmed by 2 bases and J by 5 bases, leaving 9 bases between them. This CDR3 spans 13 amino acids. The CDR3 protein is CASSQPGQYGYTF. The CDR3 DNA reads TGCGCCAGCAGCCAACCCGGACAGTATGGCTACACCTTC.

The CDR3 DNA follows: TGTGCTTCTAGTGGGACAGGGGAATATGGCTACACCTTC. This codes for CASSGTGEYGYTF. This chain joins TRBV6-1 and TRBJ1-2; 10 nucleotides line up with TRBD1. Germline V gene lookup returns CDR1 MNHNS and CDR2 SASEGT. The CDR3 extends over 13 amino acids.

This sequence joins TRBV20-1 and TRBJ2-7; no firm D call. CDR1 is DFQATT and CDR2 is SNEGSKA in the germline V gene (reference sequence). The CDR3 is made up of 11 amino acids. Between the trimmed V and J ends, which lost 0 bases and 4 bases, there was a span of 4 bases. DNA for the CDR3: TGCAGTGCTAGAGATCCGTACGAGCAGTACTTC. Encoded protein: CSARDPYEQYF.

This sequence joins TRBV2 and TRBJ2-7; 11 bases agree with TRBD2. Germline CDR1 SNHLY, CDR2 FYNNEI. The CDR3 consists of 15 residues. J was trimmed by 2 bases and V by 5 bases; bases with no gene match: 5. The CDR3 spells CASSPGTSGAYEQYF. In DNA, the CDR3 is TGTGCCAGCAGTCCAGGGACTAGCGGTGCCTACGAGCAGTACTTC.

The chain recombines TRBV2 with TRBJ2-7, with D possibly being TRBD1 (5 bases). V shed 2 bases and J shed 0 bases, with 11 bases lying between them. The CDR3 runs to 15 residues. The V gene's germline CDR1 is SNHLY and CDR2 FYNNEI. This CDR3 reads CASSESGARSYEQYF. CDR3 coding DNA: TGTGCCAGCAGTGAAAGTGGGGCCCGCTCCTACGAGCAGTACTTC.

This chain links TRBV30 with TRBJ1-5, with D maybe TRBD1 (6 bases). From germline, CDR1 is GTSNPN and CDR2 SVGIG (reference sequence). Trimming shortened V by 5 bases and J by 6 bases, and 20 bases separated the two germline ends. The length of the CDR3 is 15 residues. CDR3 region: CAWSQQGGVIQPQHF. In DNA, the CDR3 is TGTGCCTGGTCGCAACAGGGTGGAGTAATTCAGCCCCAGCATTTT. The variable domain in full, with the rest retrieved from reference TRBV30 and TRBJ1-5, is SQTIHQWPATLVQPVGSPLSLECTVEGTSNPNLYWYRQAAGRGLQLLFYSVGIGQISSEVPQNLSASRPQDRQFILSSKKLLLSDSGFYLCAWSQQGGVIQPQHFGDGTRLSIL.

There are a few counts of this clone. The CDR3 spells CASSEEGNSPLHF. In DNA form, the CDR3 reads TGTGCCAGCAGTGAGGAGGGTAATTCACCCCTCCACTTT. The V gene is TRBV2, the J gene TRBJ1-6; no firm D call. V was shortened by 3 bases and J by 6 bases, with 6 bases between the two germline ends. The CDR3 totals 13 residues. CDR1 and CDR2 from the germline V gene are SNHLY and FYNNEI.

This sequence joins TRBV2 and TRBJ2-3; D not resolved. Germline CDR1 SNHLY, CDR2 FYNNEI. This CDR3 spans 14 amino acids. V was pared by 2 bases and J by 4 bases, with 10 bases between. CDR3 loop: CASSEQVVSDTQYF. CDR3 DNA: TGTGCCAGCAGTGAACAGGTGGTCTCAGATACGCAGTATTTT.

The V gene is TRBV29-1, the J gene TRBJ2-1; 12 bases fit TRBD2. This CDR3 comprises 18 residues. Trimming removed 5 bases from V and 5 bases from J; junction bases left unmatched: 16. From germline, CDR1 is SQVTM and CDR2 ANQGSEA. The CDR3 DNA reads as TGCAGCGTTCTTAGGGGACTAGCGGGCCCTAGAAGTGACAATGAGCAGTTCTTC. Translating it yields CSVLRGLAGPRSDNEQFF.

J is TRBJ2-3 and V is TRBV5-1, with 11 bases that match TRBD1. Looked up from germline, CDR1 is SGHRS and CDR2 is YFSETQ. The CDR3 consists of 17 residues. Trimming cost V 4 bases and J 0 bases; bases outside gene matches: 7. The CDR3, as DNA: TGCGCCAGCAGCCCCGGGACAGGGGGTTCTAGCACAGATACGCAGTATTTT. The encoded protein is CASSPGTGGSSTDTQYF.

The J gene is TRBJ1-2, the V gene TRBV7-9, with D unclear. Germline CDR1 is SEHNR and CDR2 is FQNEAQ (reference sequence). This CDR3 has 17 residues. V dropped 2 bases and J dropped 2 bases, with 18 bases sitting between them. CDR3 DNA sequence: TGTGCCAGCAGCTTAATCCGAATTTTACTTCCAAACTATGGCTACACCTTC. Its protein product is CASSLIRILLPNYGYTF.

The chain is built from TRBV5-1 and TRBJ2-1; 12 nucleotides line up with TRBD2. Trimming removed 3 bases from V and 4 bases from J; junction bases left unmatched: 2. CDR3 length: 15 amino acids. Germline CDR1 SGHRS, CDR2 YFSETQ. CDR3 bases: TGCGCCAGCAGCTCTAGCGGGAGGGGGTACAATGAGCAGTTCTTC. Translating gives CASSSSGRGYNEQFF.

The V call is TRBV5-1, the J call TRBJ2-2; TRBD2 matches at 11 bases. Per the germline V gene, CDR1 is SGHRS and CDR2 is YFSETQ. This CDR3 region has 17 residues. V lost 3 bases and J lost 5; bases outside the gene matches: 9. In nucleotides, the CDR3 is TGCGCCAGCAGCTCTCCACTAGCGGGAGTACGGACCGGGGAGCTGTTTTTT. Residues: CASSSPLAGVRTGELFF.

As regards this clone: The limits of the CDR3 on the DNA are not certain, so only TCRdb's listed CDR3 is given. The chain has TRBV21-1 and TRBJ2-7; no check of the table's D call, TRBD1, against the DNA was made. TRBV21-1 is noted as a pseudogene. The CDR3 has 19 amino acids, counting both end residues. The CDR3 here is CASSPGLLPFGTGIYEQYF.

This clone was seen a single time. The chain carries TRBV18 and TRBJ2-7; 8 bases map to TRBD1. Germline assignment: CDR1 KGHSH and CDR2 LQKENI. The CDR3 contains 16 residues. Germline trimming cut 6 bases from V and 0 bases from J; bases unmatched to any gene: 10. The CDR3 nucleotides read TGTGCCAGCTCGCGGAACCGGGACAGGAGCTCCTACGAGCAGTACTTC. It encodes CASSRNRDRSSYEQYF. The complete variable domain, with remaining parts taken from reference TRBV18 and TRBJ2-7, reads NAGVMQNPRHLVRRRGQEARLRCSPMKGHSHVYWYRQLPEEGLKFMVYLQKENIIDESGMPKERFSAEFPKEGPSILRIQQVVRGDSAAYFCASSRNRDRSSYEQYFGPGTRLTVT.

The rearrangement links TRBV6-5 to TRBJ1-2, with a weak D call TRBD1 (6 bases). The V and J ends lost 0 bases and 4 bases respectively, with 9 bases between them. The CDR3 contains 14 residues. The V gene's germline CDR1 is MNHEY and CDR2 SVGAGI. CDR3 residues: CASSYSTGIYGYTF. CDR3 DNA sequence: TGTGCCAGCAGTTACTCGACAGGAATCTATGGCTACACCTTC.

The chain couples TRBV18 to TRBJ2-1, with D possibly TRBD2 on 6 matching bases. The CDR3 spans 17 residues. The V end lost 0 bases, the J end lost 0 bases, and 12 bases lay between the germline ends. Germline V CDR1 and CDR2: KGHSH, LQKENI. The CDR3 protein is CASSPPVRGSSYNEQFF. CDR3 in DNA: TGTGCCAGCTCACCACCGGTCCGGGGGAGCTCCTACAATGAGCAGTTCTTC.

The chain carries TRBV27 and TRBJ2-7; the D gene is possibly TRBD1 (6 bases). Between the trimmed V and J ends, which lost 7 bases and 1 base, there was a span of 14 bases. In germline, CDR1 is MNHEY, CDR2 SMNVEV (reference sequence). CDR3 size: 14 residues. The CDR3 DNA reads as TGTGCCAGCAACACGGACAGAAGGTCCTACGAGCAGTACTTC. Its protein product is CASNTDRRSYEQYF.

V and J are TRBV12-5 and TRBJ2-7; TRBD2 is a possible D gene (6 bases). V dropped 4 bases and J dropped 1 base, with 17 bases sitting between them. CDR3 length equals 16 residues. Per germline, CDR1 LGHNT and CDR2 FRNRAP. The CDR3 region is CASGSGVSPFSYEQYF. For the CDR3, the DNA is TGTGCTAGTGGTTCGGGGGTCTCACCCTTTTCCTACGAGCAGTACTTC.

The rearrangement uses TRBV5-1 and TRBJ2-7; 15 bases fit TRBD2. This CDR3 spans 16 amino acids. The ends lost 2 bases at V and 5 bases at J; junction bases unmatched: 5. The germline V gene has CDR1 SGHRS and CDR2 YFSETQ. The CDR3 is CASSFGLAGGHDEQYF. The CDR3 DNA sequence: TGCGCCAGCAGCTTCGGACTAGCGGGAGGGCACGACGAGCAGTACTTC. Looking up the rest from reference TRBV5-1 and TRBJ2-7 gives the full variable domain: KAGVTQTPRYLIKTRGQQVTLSCSPISGHRSVSWYQQTPGQGLQFLFEYFSETQRNKGNFPGRFSGRQFSNSRSEMNVSTLELGDSALYLCASSFGLAGGHDEQYFGPGTRLTVT.

The chain carries TRBV5-6 and TRBJ2-5; TRBD1 matches 9 bases. The germline V gene has CDR1 SGHDT and CDR2 YYEEEE. The V segment lost 4 bases and the J segment 4 bases; nucleotides outside the gene matches: 8. This CDR3 is 15 amino acids long. The CDR3 loop is CASSQTGGAGETQYF. The CDR3 bases are TGTGCCAGCAGCCAAACAGGGGGCGCGGGAGAGACCCAGTACTTC. Using reference TRBV5-6 and TRBJ2-5 for the parts outside the CDR3, the full variable domain is DAGVTQSPTHLIKTRGQQVTLRCSPKSGHDTVSWYQQALGQGPQFIFQYYEEEERQRGNFPDRFSGHQFPNYSSELNVNALLLGDSALYLCASSQTGGAGETQYFGPGTRLLVL.

The CDR3 loop is CSARGGEKLFF. For the CDR3, the DNA is TGCAGTGCACGGGGAGGTGAAAAACTGTTTTTT. The chain employs TRBV20-1 and TRBJ1-4; D is ambiguous. CDR3 size: 11 residues. In germline, CDR1 is DFQATT, CDR2 SNEGSKA (reference sequence). Trimming removed 6 bases from V and 7 bases from J, with 9 bases in between.

This rearrangement joins TRBV18 to TRBJ1-2; 7 positions match TRBD1. This CDR3 spans 13 amino acids. The germline gives CDR1 KGHSH, CDR2 LQKENI. Trimming removed 5 bases from V and 3 bases from J; junction bases left unmatched: 3. CDR3 in DNA: TGTGCCAGCTCAAGACAGGGTGACTATGGCTACACCTTC. It encodes CASSRQGDYGYTF.

V is TRBV6-1 and J is TRBJ1-2; the D gene is possibly TRBD1 (6 bases). CDR3 length equals 15 residues. Germline V gives CDR1 MNHNS, CDR2 SASEGT. The V and J ends lost 0 bases and 4 bases respectively, with 12 bases between them. The CDR3 nucleotides read TGTGCCAGCAGTGAAGCCCGGCAGGGGCTCTATGGCTACACCTTC. Protein: CASSEARQGLYGYTF.

The rearrangement joins TRBV29-1 to TRBJ1-1, with 11 bases that match TRBD1. The CDR3 spans 13 residues. Germline CDR1 reads SQVTM; CDR2 reads ANQGSEA. The ends lost 7 bases at V and 6 bases at J; junction bases unmatched: 7. DNA of the CDR3: TGCAGCGCCGTGGGACAGGGGGAGTCTGAAGCTTTCTTT. This sequence encodes CSAVGQGESEAFF.

This sequence joins TRBV2 and TRBJ2-7; 7 bases match TRBD2. Germline assignment: CDR1 SNHLY and CDR2 FYNNEI. This CDR3 contains 13 residues. After removal of 8 bases from V and 5 bases from J, the junction contained 9 bases not matched to a gene. CDR3 bases: TGTGCCAGCCGCACGGGGGGAGCGGACGAGCAGTACTTC. It is translated as CASRTGGADEQYF.

The chain uses TRBV6-5 and TRBJ1-1; no clear D. The germline gives CDR1 MNHEY, CDR2 SVGAGI. The CDR3 loop spans 15 amino acids. V shed 0 bases and J shed 0 bases, with 8 bases lying between them. The CDR3 DNA sequence: TGTGCCAGCAGTTACTCGAAACACCTGAACACTGAAGCTTTCTTT. This sequence encodes CASSYSKHLNTEAFF.